The 18 T cell receptor beta chains presented below share a single source sample, sequenced in a study of blood T cell repertoires in COVID-19. The repertoire was sequenced with immunoSEQ multiplex PCR; TCRdb's copy has only in-frame clones and lacks some. The data hold 90,000 or so clones, with 75% to 90% observed a single time. Sequencing was done on a sample of peripheral blood. These receptors originate from a man aged 60 to 69 with acute or convalescent COVID-19.

This clone has a single count. The V call is TRBV7-2, the J call TRBJ2-7; TRBD2 is a possible D gene (6 bases). Per germline, CDR1 SGHTA and CDR2 FQGNSA. The length of the CDR3 is 15 residues. V gave up 2 bases and J gave up 2 bases, with 13 bases separating them. CDR3 sequence (DNA): TGTGCCAGCAGCTTATACCCCCAGCGGGCCTACGAGCAGTACTTC. Translated: CASSLYPQRAYEQYF.

This clone was counted a few times. The rearrangement joins TRBV19 to TRBJ1-2, with TRBD1 as a possible D gene (5 bases). Germline V CDR1 and CDR2: LNHDA, SQIVND (reference sequence). The CDR3 is 13 amino acids. V was pared by 6 bases and J by 0 bases, with 8 bases between. CDR3 in amino acids: CASRDRANYGYTF. The CDR3 DNA sequence: TGTGCCAGTAGAGACAGAGCTAACTATGGCTACACCTTC.

The genes are TRBV12-5 and TRBJ1-6; 7 bases fit TRBD1. The CDR3 consists of 16 residues. The germline V gene has CDR1 LGHNT and CDR2 FRNRAP. The junction had 5 bases not matched to a gene; V was cut back by 6 bases and J by 0 bases. The CDR3 is CASGLTGSSYNSPLHF. CDR3 in DNA: TGTGCTAGTGGGCTGACAGGGAGCTCCTATAATTCACCCCTCCACTTT.

The chain uses TRBV30 and TRBJ2-7; D gene uncertain. Germline V gene lookup returns CDR1 GTSNPN and CDR2 SVGIG (reference sequence). V gave up 3 bases and J gave up 3 bases, with 6 bases separating them. The CDR3 is made up of 11 amino acids. The CDR3 reads CAWSLSYEQYF. The CDR3 nucleotides are TGTGCCTGGAGCCTCAGCTACGAGCAGTACTTC. The full variable domain, its missing parts supplied by reference TRBV30 and TRBJ2-7, is SQTIHQWPATLVQPVGSPLSLECTVEGTSNPNLYWYRQAAGRGLQLLFYSVGIGQISSEVPQNLSASRPQDRQFILSSKKLLLSDSGFYLCAWSLSYEQYFGPGTRLTVT.

This chain joins TRBV5-6 and TRBJ1-4, with a possible D match to TRBD1 (6 bases). This CDR3 has 17 amino acids. The V end lost 0 bases, the J end lost 5 bases, and 17 bases lay between the germline ends. Germline V lookup: CDR1 SGHDT, CDR2 YYEEEE. CDR3 region: CASSLALGAEPNEKLFF. The CDR3 coding sequence is TGTGCCAGCAGCTTGGCCCTGGGGGCGGAACCAAATGAAAAACTGTTTTTT.

The V gene is TRBV7-8, the J gene TRBJ1-4; 7 bases align to TRBD1. Germline V gene data show CDR1 as SGHVS and CDR2 as FQNEAQ. The V gene end was trimmed by 2 bases and the J gene end by 9 bases; junction bases not matched to a gene: 12. This CDR3 has 16 amino acids. This CDR3 reads CASSLKVDRVVQKLFF. CDR3 DNA sequence: TGTGCCAGCAGCTTAAAGGTAGACAGGGTGGTCCAAAAACTGTTTTTT.

This clone was observed a single time. The CDR3 DNA sequence: TGCGCCAGCAGTGAGTCGGTAGATGAAGGAGTCAATGAGCAGTTCTTC. This codes for CASSESVDEGVNEQFF. This chain joins TRBV10-1 and TRBJ2-1; D is uncertain. CDR1 and CDR2 from the germline V gene are WNHNN and SYGVQD (reference sequence). The CDR3 spans 16 residues. The V end lost 0 bases, the J end lost 6 bases, and 15 bases lay between the germline ends.

The chain has TRBV25-1 and TRBJ1-2; perhaps TRBD1 as D (5 bases). Trimming removed 6 bases from V and 4 bases from J, with 15 bases in between. Germline V CDR1 and CDR2: MGHDK, SYGVNS. The CDR3 spans 14 residues. The CDR3 nucleotides read TGTGCCAGCAGAGCCCGTACAGGACCCTATGGCTACACCTTC. Its protein is CASRARTGPYGYTF.

The J gene is TRBJ1-1, the V gene TRBV28; tentative D call: TRBD1 (5 bases). V lost 5 bases and J 4 bases, leaving 14 bases between the germline ends. This CDR3 is 14 amino acids long. Germline CDR1 and CDR2: MDHEN and SYDVKM. The CDR3 sequence is CASSTQGGGTEAFF. As DNA, the CDR3 is TGTGCCAGCAGTACCCAGGGTGGCGGCACTGAAGCTTTCTTT.

The chain links TRBV30 to TRBJ1-6, with TRBD1 matching 9 bases. The ends lost 4 bases at V and 9 bases at J; junction bases unmatched: 7. The CDR3 is made up of 14 amino acids. Germline loops: CDR1 GTSNPN, CDR2 SVGIG (reference sequence). CDR3 sequence reads: CAWKQGALSSPLHF. The CDR3, as DNA: TGTGCCTGGAAACAGGGGGCGCTTAGTTCACCCCTCCACTTT. Combining the CDR3 with reference TRBV30 and TRBJ1-6 gives the whole variable domain SQTIHQWPATLVQPVGSPLSLECTVEGTSNPNLYWYRQAAGRGLQLLFYSVGIGQISSEVPQNLSASRPQDRQFILSSKKLLLSDSGFYLCAWKQGALSSPLHFGNGTRLTVT.

The rearrangement links TRBV4-3 to TRBJ2-5; 7 nucleotides agree with TRBD1. Germline CDR1 is LGHNA and CDR2 is YSLEER. The J segment lost 2 bases and the V segment lost 5 bases, leaving 2 bases of the junction unmatched. This CDR3 contains 13 residues. The CDR3 nucleotides are TGCGCCAGCAGCACGGGACAGCAAGAGACCCAGTACTTC. This codes for CASSTGQQETQYF.

The chain couples TRBV5-1 to TRBJ2-1; 11 bases agree with TRBD1. This CDR3 spans 15 amino acids. Germline CDR1 SGHRS, CDR2 YFSETQ. V trimming: 4 bases; J trimming: 3 bases; junction bases outside the gene matches: 3. The CDR3 sequence is CASSPGQGVYNEQFF. DNA of the CDR3: TGCGCCAGCAGCCCGGGACAGGGGGTCTACAATGAGCAGTTCTTC.

This chain links TRBV19 with TRBJ1-6, with 11 bases matching TRBD1. The CDR3 contains 16 residues. Germline CDR1 is LNHDA and CDR2 is SQIVND (reference sequence). J gave up 7 bases and V 6 bases, and 8 bases lay outside the gene matches. Here the CDR3 DNA reads TGTGCCAGTAGCCGGACAGGGGGCAGCAAAAATTCACCCCTCCACTTT. Translated, it gives CASSRTGGSKNSPLHF.

The chain carries TRBV19 and TRBJ1-4, with 9 bases that match TRBD1. CDR1 and CDR2 from the germline V gene are LNHDA and SQIVND (reference sequence). This CDR3 is built from 17 residues. The junction had 13 bases not matched to a gene; V was cut back by 3 bases and J by 8 bases. In nucleotides, the CDR3 is TGTGCCAGTAGTATCGGGACAGGGAAAACGGTCGGGGAAAAACTGTTTTTT. It encodes CASSIGTGKTVGEKLFF. The full variable domain, rest sourced from reference TRBV19 and TRBJ1-4, is DGGITQSPKYLFRKEGQNVTLSCEQNLNHDAMYWYRQDPGQGLRLIYYSQIVNDFQKGDIAEGYSVSREKKESFPLTVTSAQKNPTAFYLCASSIGTGKTVGEKLFFGSGTQLSVL.

This chain joins TRBV13 and TRBJ2-1; 14 nucleotides align to TRBD2. This CDR3 region has 22 residues. Germline loops: CDR1 PRHDT, CDR2 FYEKMQ (reference sequence). With 4 bases clipped from V and 0 bases from J, the junction kept 17 bases outside the gene matches. This CDR3 reads CASSSRRNRGTSGGLSYNEQFF. The CDR3 DNA is TGTGCCAGCAGCTCCCGCCGCAACAGGGGGACTAGCGGGGGCCTCTCCTACAATGAGCAGTTCTTC.

CDR3 region: CAWSVPRGIDTQYF. As DNA, the CDR3 is TGTGCCTGGAGTGTACCCAGGGGTATAGATACGCAGTATTTT. This chain joins TRBV30 and TRBJ2-3; D perhaps matches TRBD1 (6 bases). The CDR3 sequence is 14 residues long. Per germline, CDR1 GTSNPN and CDR2 SVGIG (reference sequence). The germline V and J ends were trimmed by 0 bases and 5 bases, with 12 bases remaining between them.

The chain employs TRBV7-6 and TRBJ1-6, with 11 bases identical to TRBD1. Germline V gene data show CDR1 as SGHVS and CDR2 as FNYEAQ. The CDR3 sequence is 16 residues long. Trimming removed 5 bases from V and 6 bases from J; junction bases left unmatched: 6. CDR3: CASSRTGGASNSPLHF. CDR3 DNA sequence: TGTGCCAGCAGCCGGACAGGGGGCGCGTCTAATTCACCCCTCCACTTT.

The DNA of the CDR3 is TGTGCCAGCAGGGGGCCGAATCAGCCCCAGCATTTT. Encoded protein: CASRGPNQPQHF. The chain employs TRBV6-6 and TRBJ1-5; D possibly corresponds to TRBD1 (5 bases). CDR3 length: 12 residues. V lost 6 bases and J 4 bases, leaving 7 bases between the germline ends. Germline V CDR1 and CDR2: MNHNY, SVGAGI (reference sequence).